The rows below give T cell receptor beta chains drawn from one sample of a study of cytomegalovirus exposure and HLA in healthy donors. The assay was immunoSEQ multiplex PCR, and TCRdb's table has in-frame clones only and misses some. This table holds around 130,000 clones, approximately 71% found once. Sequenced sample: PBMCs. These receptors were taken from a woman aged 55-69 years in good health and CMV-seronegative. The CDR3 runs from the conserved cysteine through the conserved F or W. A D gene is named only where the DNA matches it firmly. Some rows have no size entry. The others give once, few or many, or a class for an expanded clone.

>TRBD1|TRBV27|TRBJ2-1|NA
TGTGCCAACCGGGACAGTAGATACAATGAGCAGTTCTTC
CANRDSRYNEQFF
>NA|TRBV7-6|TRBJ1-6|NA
TGTGCCAGCAGCTCGGGGGGTTCGAGCTCCTATAATTCACCCCTCCACTTT
CASSSGGSSSYNSPLHF
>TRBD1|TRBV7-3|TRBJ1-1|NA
TGTGCCAGCAGCTATGGACAGGGGATGAACGCTGAAGCTTTCTTT
CASSYGQGMNAEAFF
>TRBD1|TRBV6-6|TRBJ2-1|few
TGTGCCAGCAGAGGGGTTGCGGACAGGGACTACAATGAGCAGTTCTTC
CASRGVADRDYNEQFF
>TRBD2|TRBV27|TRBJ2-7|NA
TGTGCCAGCAGTTGGACTAGCGGGAATTACGAGCAGTACTTC
CASSWTSGNYEQYF
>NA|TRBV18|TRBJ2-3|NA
TGTGCCAGCTCACCCCCAGGCACAGATACGCAGTATTTT
CASSPPGTDTQYF
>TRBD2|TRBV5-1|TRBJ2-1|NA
TGCGCCAGCAGGGGACTAGCGGGACGGGTCAATGAGCAGTTCTTC
CASRGLAGRVNEQFF
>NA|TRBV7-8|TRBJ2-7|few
TGTGCCAGCAGCTTCGGGCGGGGTGCCTCCTACGAGCAGTACTTC
CASSFGRGASYEQYF
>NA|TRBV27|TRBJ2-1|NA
TGTGCCAGCAGAACGCCCTCTGCGGGGTACAATGAGCAGTTCTTC
CASRTPSAGYNEQFF
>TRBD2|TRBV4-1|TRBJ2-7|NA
TGCGCCAGCAGCCAAGCCTGGACTAGCGGGAGCTCCTACGAGCAGTACTTC
CASSQAWTSGSSYEQYF
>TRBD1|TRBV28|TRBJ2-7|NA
TGTGCCAGCAGGGGACAGGGACCCTACGAGCAGTACTTC
CASRGQGPYEQYF
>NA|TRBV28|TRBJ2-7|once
TGTGCCAGCAGTGGCCCTCGGCAGGGCGCCTACGAGCAGTACTTC
CASSGPRQGAYEQYF
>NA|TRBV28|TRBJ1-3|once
TGTGCCAGCAGCCAAGGGGGTCCGACAAACACCATATATTTT
CASSQGGPTNTIYF
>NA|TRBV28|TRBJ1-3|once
TGTGCCACTCAGGGTTCTGGAAACACCATATATTTT
CATQGSGNTIYF
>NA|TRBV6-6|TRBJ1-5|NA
TGTGCCAGCCGGTATAGCAATCAGCCCCAGCATTTT
CASRYSNQPQHF
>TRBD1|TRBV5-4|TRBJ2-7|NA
TGTGCCAGCAGCCAACAGGGGCCCCCCTACGAGCAGTACTTC
CASSQQGPPYEQYF
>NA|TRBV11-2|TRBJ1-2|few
TGTGCCAGCAGCTTAGGTGGGGGGAACTATGGCTACACCTTC
CASSLGGGNYGYTF
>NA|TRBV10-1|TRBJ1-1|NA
TGCGCCAGCAGTGAGGGACACCTCAGGCCTGAAGCTTTCTTT
CASSEGHLRPEAFF
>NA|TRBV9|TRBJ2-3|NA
TGTGCCAGCAGCGTAGATCAGGCAGATACGCAGTATTTT
CASSVDQADTQYF
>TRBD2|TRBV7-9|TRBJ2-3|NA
TGTGCCAGCAGCTTCGGGGGGACTATCGGCGTTACGCAGTATTTT
CASSFGGTIGVTQYF